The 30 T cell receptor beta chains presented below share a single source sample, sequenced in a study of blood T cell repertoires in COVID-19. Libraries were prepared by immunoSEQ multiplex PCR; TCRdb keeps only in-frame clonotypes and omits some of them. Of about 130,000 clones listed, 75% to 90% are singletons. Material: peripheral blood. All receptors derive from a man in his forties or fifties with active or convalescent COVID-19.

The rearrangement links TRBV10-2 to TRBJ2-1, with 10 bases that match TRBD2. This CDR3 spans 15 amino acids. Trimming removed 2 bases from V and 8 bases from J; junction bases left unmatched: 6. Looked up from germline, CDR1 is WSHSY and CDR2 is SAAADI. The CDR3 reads CASSERQREGHEQFF. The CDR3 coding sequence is TGCGCCAGCAGTGAGCGGCAGCGGGAGGGCCATGAGCAGTTCTTC.

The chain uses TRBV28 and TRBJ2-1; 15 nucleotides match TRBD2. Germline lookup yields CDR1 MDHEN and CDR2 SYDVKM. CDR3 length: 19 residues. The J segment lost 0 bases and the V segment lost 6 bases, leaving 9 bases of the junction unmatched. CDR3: CASSPPGLAGGSSYNEQFF. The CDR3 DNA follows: TGTGCCAGCAGCCCTCCTGGACTAGCGGGAGGGAGCTCCTACAATGAGCAGTTCTTC.

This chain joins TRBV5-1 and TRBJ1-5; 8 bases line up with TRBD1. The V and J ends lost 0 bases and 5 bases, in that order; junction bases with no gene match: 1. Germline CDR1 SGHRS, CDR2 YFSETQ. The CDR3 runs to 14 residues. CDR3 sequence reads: CASSLGQGHQPQHF. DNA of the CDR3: TGCGCCAGCAGCTTGGGACAGGGGCATCAGCCCCAGCATTTT.

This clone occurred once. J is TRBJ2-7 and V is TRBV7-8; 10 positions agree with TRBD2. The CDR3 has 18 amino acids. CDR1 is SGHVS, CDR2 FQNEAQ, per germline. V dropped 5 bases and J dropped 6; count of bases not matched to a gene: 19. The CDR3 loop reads CASSGRTSGSPLRGEQYF. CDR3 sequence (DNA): TGTGCCAGCAGCGGCCGGACTAGCGGAAGCCCCTTACGAGGCGAGCAGTACTTC.

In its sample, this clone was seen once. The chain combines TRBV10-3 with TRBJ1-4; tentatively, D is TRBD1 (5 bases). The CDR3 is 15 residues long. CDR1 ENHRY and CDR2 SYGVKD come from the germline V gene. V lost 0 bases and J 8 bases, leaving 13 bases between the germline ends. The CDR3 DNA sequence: TGTGCCATCAGTGAGTCCCGGGGGGATGAGGAAAAACTGTTTTTT. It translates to CAISESRGDEEKLFF.

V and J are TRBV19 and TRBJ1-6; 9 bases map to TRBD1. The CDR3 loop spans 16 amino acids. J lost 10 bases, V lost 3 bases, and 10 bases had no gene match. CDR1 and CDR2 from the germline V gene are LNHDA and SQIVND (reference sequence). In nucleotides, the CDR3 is TGTGCCAGTAGTATGTTACCCGGGACAGGGTACTCACCCCTCCACTTT. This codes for CASSMLPGTGYSPLHF.

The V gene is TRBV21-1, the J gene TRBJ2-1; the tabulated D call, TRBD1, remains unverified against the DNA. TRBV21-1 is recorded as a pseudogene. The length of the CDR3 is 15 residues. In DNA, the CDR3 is TGTGCCAGCAGCAAAGGGGCAGAAACCTACAATGAGCAGTTCTTC. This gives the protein CASSKGAETYNEQFF.

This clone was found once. The CDR3 coding sequence is TGTGCCAGCAGCTTAAGCCTTGAGCCCCCCGGGGAGCTGTTTTTT. Translation: CASSLSLEPPGELFF. J is TRBJ2-2 and V is TRBV11-3; D is unresolved. V lost 2 bases and J lost 6, with 13 bases in between. Germline V CDR1 and CDR2: SGHNT, YENEEA. This CDR3 has 15 amino acids. Drawing the rest from reference TRBV11-3 and TRBJ2-2, the complete variable domain is EAGVVQSPRYKIIEKKQPVAFWCNPISGHNTLYWYLQNLGQGPELLIRYENEEAVDDSQLPKDRFSAERLKGVDSTLKIQPAELGDSAVYLCASSLSLEPPGELFFGEGSRLTVL.

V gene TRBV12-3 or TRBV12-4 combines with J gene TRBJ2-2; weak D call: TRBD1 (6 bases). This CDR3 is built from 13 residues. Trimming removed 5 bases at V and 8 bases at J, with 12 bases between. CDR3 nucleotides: TGTGCCAGCAGTCTGCACAGGGCTGGGGAGCTGTTTTTT. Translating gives CASSLHRAGELFF.

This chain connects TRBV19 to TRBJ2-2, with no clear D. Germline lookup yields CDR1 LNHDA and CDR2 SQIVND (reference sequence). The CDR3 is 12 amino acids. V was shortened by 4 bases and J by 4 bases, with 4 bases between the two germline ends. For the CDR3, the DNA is TGTGCCAGTAGTACAGTCACCGGGGAGCTGTTTTTT. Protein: CASSTVTGELFF. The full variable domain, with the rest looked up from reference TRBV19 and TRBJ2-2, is DGGITQSPKYLFRKEGQNVTLSCEQNLNHDAMYWYRQDPGQGLRLIYYSQIVNDFQKGDIAEGYSVSREKKESFPLTVTSAQKNPTAFYLCASSTVTGELFFGEGSRLTVL.

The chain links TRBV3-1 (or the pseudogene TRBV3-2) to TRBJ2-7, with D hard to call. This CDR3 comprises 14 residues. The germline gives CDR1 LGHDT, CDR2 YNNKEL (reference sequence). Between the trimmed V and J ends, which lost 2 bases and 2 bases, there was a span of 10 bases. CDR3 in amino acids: CASSQNKETYEQYF. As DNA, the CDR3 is TGTGCCAGCAGCCAAAACAAGGAGACCTACGAGCAGTACTTC.

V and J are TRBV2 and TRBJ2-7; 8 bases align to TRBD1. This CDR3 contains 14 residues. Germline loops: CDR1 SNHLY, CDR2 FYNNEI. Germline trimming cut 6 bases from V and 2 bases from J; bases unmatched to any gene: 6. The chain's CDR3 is CASRPGQAPYEQYF. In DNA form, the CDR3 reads TGTGCCAGCAGACCGGGACAGGCGCCCTACGAGCAGTACTTC. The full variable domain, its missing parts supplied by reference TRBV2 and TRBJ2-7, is EPEVTQTPSHQVTQMGQEVILRCVPISNHLYFYWYRQILGQKVEFLVSFYNNEISEKSEIFDDQFSVERPDGSNFTLKIRSTKLEDSAMYFCASRPGQAPYEQYFGPGTRLTVT.

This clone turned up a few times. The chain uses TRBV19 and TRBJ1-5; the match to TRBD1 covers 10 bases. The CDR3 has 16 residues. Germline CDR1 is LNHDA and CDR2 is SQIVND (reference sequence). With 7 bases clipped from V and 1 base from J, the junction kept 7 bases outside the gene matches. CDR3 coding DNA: TGTGCCAGTACCGATAGACAGGGGGCGAGCAATCAGCCCCAGCATTTT. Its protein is CASTDRQGASNQPQHF.

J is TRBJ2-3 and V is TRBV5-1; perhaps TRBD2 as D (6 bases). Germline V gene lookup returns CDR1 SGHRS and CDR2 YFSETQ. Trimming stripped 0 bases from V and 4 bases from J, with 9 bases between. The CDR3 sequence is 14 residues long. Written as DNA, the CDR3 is TGCGCCAGCAGCTTGGGTGGAGGGGCAGATACGCAGTATTTT. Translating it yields CASSLGGGADTQYF.

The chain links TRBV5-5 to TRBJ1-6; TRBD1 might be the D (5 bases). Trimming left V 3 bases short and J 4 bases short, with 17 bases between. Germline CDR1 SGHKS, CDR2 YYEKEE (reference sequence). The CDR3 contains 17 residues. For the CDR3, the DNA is TGTGCCAGCAGCTGGGGGGACGGATATTCTTATAATTCACCCCTCCACTTT. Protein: CASSWGDGYSYNSPLHF.

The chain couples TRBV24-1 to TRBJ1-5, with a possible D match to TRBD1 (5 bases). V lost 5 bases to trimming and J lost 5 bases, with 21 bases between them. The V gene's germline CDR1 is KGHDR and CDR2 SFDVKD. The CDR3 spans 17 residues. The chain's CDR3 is CATSGGRTGFEYQPQHF. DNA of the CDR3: TGTGCCACCAGTGGGGGCAGGACCGGGTTCGAATATCAGCCCCAGCATTTT.

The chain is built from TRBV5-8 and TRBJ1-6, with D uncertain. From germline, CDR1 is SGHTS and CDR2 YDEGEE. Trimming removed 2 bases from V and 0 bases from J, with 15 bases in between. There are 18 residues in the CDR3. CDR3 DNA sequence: TGTGCCAGCAGCTTAATAGAGAGCCTTAGCTCCTATAATTCACCCCTCCACTTT. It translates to CASSLIESLSSYNSPLHF.

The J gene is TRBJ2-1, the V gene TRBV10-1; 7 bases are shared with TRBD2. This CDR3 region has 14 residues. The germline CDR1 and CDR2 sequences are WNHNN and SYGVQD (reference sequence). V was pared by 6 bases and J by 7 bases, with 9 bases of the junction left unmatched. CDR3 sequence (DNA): TGCGCCAGCAGCCATGGGAGGGCAAATAATGAGCAGTTCTTC. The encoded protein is CASSHGRANNEQFF.

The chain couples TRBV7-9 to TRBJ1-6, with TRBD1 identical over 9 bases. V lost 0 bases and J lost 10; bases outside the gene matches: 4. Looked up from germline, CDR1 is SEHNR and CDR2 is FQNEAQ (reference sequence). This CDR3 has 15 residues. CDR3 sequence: CASSLATGGGSPLHF. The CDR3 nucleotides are TGTGCCAGCAGCTTAGCCACAGGGGGCGGATCACCCCTCCACTTT.

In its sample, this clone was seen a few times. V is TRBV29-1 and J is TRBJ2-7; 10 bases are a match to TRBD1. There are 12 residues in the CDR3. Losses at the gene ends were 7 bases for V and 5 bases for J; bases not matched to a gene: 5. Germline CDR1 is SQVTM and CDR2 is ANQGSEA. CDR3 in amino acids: CSGGQGDNEQYF. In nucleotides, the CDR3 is TGCAGCGGAGGACAGGGGGACAACGAGCAGTACTTC.

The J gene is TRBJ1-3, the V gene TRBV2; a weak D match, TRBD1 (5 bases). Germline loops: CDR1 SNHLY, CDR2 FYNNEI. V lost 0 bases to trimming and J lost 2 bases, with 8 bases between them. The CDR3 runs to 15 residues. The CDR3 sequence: CASSEAGVAGNTIYF. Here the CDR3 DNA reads TGTGCCAGCAGTGAAGCAGGGGTTGCTGGAAACACCATATATTTT.

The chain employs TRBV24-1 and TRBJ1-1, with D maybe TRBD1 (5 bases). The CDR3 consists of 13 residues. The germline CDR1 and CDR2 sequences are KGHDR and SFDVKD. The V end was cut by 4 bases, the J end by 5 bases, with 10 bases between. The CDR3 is CATSDPGWTEAFF. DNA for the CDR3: TGTGCCACCAGTGACCCAGGGTGGACTGAAGCTTTCTTT.

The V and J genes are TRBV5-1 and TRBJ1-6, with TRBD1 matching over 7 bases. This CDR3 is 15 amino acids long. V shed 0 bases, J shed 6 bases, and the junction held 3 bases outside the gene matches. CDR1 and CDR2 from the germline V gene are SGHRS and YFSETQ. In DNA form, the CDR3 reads TGCGCCAGCAGCTTGGGAGGGGGCGGTAATTCACCCCTCCACTTT. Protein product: CASSLGGGGNSPLHF.

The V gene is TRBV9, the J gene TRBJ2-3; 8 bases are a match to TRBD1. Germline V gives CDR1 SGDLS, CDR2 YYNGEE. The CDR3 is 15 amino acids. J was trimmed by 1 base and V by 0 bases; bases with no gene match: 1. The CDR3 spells CASSVGGQGTDTQYF. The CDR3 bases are TGTGCCAGCAGCGTAGGGGGACAGGGCACAGATACGCAGTATTTT.

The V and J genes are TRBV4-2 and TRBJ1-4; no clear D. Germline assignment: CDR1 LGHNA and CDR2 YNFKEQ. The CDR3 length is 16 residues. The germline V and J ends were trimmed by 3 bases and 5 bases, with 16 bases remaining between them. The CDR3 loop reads CASSQYEAEPNEKLFF. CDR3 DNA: TGTGCCAGCAGCCAGTATGAGGCAGAACCCAATGAAAAACTGTTTTTT.

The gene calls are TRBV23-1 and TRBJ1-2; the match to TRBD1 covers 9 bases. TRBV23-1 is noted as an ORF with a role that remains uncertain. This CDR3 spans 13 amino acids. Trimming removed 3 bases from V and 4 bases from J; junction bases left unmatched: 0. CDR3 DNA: TGCGCCAGCAGTCAGGGACAGGGCTATGGCTACACCTTC. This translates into CASSQGQGYGYTF.

The CDR3 sequence: CASSALGLAKNIQYF. The CDR3, as DNA: TGTGCCAGCTCAGCGTTAGGATTAGCTAAAAACATTCAGTACTTC. This chain uses TRBV18 with TRBJ2-4; no firm D call. Germline V gives CDR1 KGHSH, CDR2 LQKENI. CDR3 length: 15 residues. V lost 5 bases and J lost 4, with 15 bases in between. Complete variable domain (other parts from reference TRBV18 and TRBJ2-4): NAGVMQNPRHLVRRRGQEARLRCSPMKGHSHVYWYRQLPEEGLKFMVYLQKENIIDESGMPKERFSAEFPKEGPSILRIQQVVRGDSAAYFCASSALGLAKNIQYFGAGTRLSVL.

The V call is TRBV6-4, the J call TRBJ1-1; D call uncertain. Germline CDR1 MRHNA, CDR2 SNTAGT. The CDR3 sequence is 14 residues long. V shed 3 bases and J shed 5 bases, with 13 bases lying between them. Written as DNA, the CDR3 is TGTGCCAGCAGTGAGGGAGGAGGGAGGACTGAAGCTTTCTTT. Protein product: CASSEGGGRTEAFF.

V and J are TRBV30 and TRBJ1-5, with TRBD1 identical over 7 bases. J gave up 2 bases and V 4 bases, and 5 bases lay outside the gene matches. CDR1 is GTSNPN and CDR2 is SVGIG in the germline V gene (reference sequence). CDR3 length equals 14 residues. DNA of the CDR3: TGTGCCTGGACCAACAGGGGAGGCAATCAGCCCCAGCATTTT. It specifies CAWTNRGGNQPQHF.

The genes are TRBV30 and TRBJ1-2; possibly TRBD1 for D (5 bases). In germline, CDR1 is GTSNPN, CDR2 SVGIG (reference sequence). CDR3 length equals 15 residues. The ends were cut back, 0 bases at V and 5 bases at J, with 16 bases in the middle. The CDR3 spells CAWSVLRGGTYGYTF. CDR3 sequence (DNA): TGTGCCTGGAGTGTACTACGGGGGGGGACGTATGGCTACACCTTC.